The T cell receptor beta chain described here comes from a study of cytomegalovirus exposure and HLA in healthy donors. Study-wide findings and caveats: In a later analysis, specific HLA alleles were associated with 15,000 or so TCR beta sequences at a 0.05 false discovery rate.

60 Vbeta and 13 Jbeta primers were used in PCR. This table comes from immunoSEQ multiplex PCR, and its TCRdb copy is limited to in-frame clones, with some not included. The sample has about 160,000 clones; roughly 83% are singletons. As for this clone: Its antigen is undetermined.

V dropped 4 bases and J dropped 8; count of bases not matched to a gene: 17. CDR1 and CDR2 from the germline V gene are SGHRS and YFSETQ. This CDR3 spans 17 amino acids. The sequencing sample was made of PBMCs. The sequence was obtained from a boy between 2 and 10 years old in good health and CMV-seronegative. This chain connects TRBV5-1 to TRBJ2-1, with 8 bases lining up with TRBD2. This CDR3 is CASSNLPGTRVRYEQFF. CDR3 sequence (DNA): TGCGCCAGCAGCAACCTACCCGGGACTAGGGTCCGCTATGAGCAGTTCTTC.